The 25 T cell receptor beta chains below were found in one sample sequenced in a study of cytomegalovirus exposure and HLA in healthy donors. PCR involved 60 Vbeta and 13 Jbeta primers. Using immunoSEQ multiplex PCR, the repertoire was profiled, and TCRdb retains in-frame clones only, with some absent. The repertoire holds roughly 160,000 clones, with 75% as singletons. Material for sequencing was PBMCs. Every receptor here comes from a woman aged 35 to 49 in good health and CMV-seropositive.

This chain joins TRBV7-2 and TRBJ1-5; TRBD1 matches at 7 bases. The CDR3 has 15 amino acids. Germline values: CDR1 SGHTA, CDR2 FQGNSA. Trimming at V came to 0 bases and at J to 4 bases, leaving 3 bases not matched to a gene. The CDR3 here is CASSLAGQINQPQHF. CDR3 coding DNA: TGTGCCAGCAGCTTAGCGGGACAGATTAATCAGCCCCAGCATTTT.

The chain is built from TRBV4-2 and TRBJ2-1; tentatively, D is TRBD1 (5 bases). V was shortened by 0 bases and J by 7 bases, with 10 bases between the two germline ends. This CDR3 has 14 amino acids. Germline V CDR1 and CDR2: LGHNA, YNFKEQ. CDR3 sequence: CASSQDGARNEQFF. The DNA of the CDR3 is TGTGCCAGCAGCCAAGATGGGGCTAGAAATGAGCAGTTCTTC.

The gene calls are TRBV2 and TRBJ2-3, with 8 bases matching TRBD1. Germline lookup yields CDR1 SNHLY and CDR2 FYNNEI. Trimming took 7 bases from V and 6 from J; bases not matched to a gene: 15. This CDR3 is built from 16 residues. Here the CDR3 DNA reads TGTGCCAGCATTATGATGGACAGGGTGAGGGTCGATACGCAGTATTTT. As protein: CASIMMDRVRVDTQYF.

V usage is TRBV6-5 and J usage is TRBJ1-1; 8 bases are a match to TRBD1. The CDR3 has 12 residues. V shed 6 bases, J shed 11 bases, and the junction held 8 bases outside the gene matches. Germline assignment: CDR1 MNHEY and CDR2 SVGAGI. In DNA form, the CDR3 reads TGTGCCAGCAGCCCCCGGACAGGGCGGGCTTTCTTT. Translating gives CASSPRTGRAFF.

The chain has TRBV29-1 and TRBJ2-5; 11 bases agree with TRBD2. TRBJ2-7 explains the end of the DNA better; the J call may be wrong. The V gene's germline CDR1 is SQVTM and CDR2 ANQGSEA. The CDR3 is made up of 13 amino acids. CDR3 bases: TGCAGCGTTTGTACTAGCGGGAGCTACGAGCAGTACTTC. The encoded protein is CSVCTSGSYEQYF.

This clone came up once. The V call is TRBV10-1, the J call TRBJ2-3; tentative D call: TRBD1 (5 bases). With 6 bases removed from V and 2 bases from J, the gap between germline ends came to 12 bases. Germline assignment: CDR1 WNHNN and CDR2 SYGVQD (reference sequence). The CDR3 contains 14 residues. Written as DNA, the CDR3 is TGCGCCAGCAGAGCAGGGCCCTCCACAGATACGCAGTATTTT. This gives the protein CASRAGPSTDTQYF.

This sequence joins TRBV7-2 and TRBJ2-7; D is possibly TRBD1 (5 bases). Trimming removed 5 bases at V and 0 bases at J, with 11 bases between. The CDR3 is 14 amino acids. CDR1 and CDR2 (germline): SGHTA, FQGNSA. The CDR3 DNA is TGTGCCAGCAGCGGAAACAGGTACTCCTACGAGCAGTACTTC. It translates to CASSGNRYSYEQYF.

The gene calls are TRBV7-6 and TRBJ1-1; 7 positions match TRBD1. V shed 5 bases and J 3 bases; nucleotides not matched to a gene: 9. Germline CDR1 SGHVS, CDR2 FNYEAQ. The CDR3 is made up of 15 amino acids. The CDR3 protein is CASSPLQGRYTEAFF. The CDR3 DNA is TGTGCCAGCAGCCCTTTACAGGGGCGATACACTGAAGCTTTCTTT. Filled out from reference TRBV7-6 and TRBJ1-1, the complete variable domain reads GAGVSQSPRYKVTKRGQDVALRCDPISGHVSLYWYRQALGQGPEFLTYFNYEAQQDKSGLPNDRFSAERPEGSISTLTIQRTEQRDSAMYRCASSPLQGRYTEAFFGQGTRLTVV.

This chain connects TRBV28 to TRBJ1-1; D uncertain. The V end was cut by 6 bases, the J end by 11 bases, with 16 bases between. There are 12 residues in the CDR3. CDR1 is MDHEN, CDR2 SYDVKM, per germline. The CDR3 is CASRPSVDDAFF. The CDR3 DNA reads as TGTGCCAGCAGGCCTAGTGTGGATGATGCTTTCTTT.

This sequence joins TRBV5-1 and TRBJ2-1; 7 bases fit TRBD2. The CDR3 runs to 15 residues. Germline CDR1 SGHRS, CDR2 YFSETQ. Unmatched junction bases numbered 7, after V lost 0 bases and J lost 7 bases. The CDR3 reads CASSLVGEGRNEQFF. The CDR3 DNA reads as TGCGCCAGCAGCTTGGTGGGGGAGGGGAGGAATGAGCAGTTCTTC.

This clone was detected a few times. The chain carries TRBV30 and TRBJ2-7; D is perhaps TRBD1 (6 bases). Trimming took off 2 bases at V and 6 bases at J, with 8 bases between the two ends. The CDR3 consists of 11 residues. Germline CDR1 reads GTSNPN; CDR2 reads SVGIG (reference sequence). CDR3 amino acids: CAWSTGCEQYF. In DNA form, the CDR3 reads TGTGCCTGGAGTACAGGGTGCGAGCAGTACTTC. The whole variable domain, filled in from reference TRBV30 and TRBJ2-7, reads SQTIHQWPATLVQPVGSPLSLECTVEGTSNPNLYWYRQAAGRGLQLLFYSVGIGQISSEVPQNLSASRPQDRQFILSSKKLLLSDSGFYLCAWSTGCEQYFGPGTRLTVT.

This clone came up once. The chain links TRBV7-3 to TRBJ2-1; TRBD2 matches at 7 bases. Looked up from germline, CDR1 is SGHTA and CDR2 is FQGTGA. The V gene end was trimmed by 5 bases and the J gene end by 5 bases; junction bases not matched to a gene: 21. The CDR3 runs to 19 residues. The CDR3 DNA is TGTGCCAGCAGCCCCCAGGGCGGGAGTGTCGTTATAGAAAACAATGAGCAGTTCTTC. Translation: CASSPQGGSVVIENNEQFF. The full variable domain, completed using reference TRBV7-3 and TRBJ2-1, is GAGVSQTPSNKVTEKGKYVELRCDPISGHTALYWYRQSLGQGPEFLIYFQGTGAADDSGLPNDRFFAVRPEGSVSTLKIQRTERGDSAVYLCASSPQGGSVVIENNEQFFGPGTRLTVL.

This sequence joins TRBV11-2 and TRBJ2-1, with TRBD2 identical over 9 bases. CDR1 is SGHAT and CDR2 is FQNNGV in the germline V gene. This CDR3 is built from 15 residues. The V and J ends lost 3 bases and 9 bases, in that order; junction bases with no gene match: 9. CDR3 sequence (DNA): TGTGCCAGCAGCTTGGAGGCGGGAGGGCCTTTTGAGCAGTTCTTC. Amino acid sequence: CASSLEAGGPFEQFF.

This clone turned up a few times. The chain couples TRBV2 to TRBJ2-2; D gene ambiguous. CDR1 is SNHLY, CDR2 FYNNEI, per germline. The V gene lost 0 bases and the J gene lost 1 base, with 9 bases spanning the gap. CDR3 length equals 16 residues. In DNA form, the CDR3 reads TGTGCCAGCAGTGAAGCGGCAGTCTTGAACACCGGGGAGCTGTTTTTT. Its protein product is CASSEAAVLNTGELFF.

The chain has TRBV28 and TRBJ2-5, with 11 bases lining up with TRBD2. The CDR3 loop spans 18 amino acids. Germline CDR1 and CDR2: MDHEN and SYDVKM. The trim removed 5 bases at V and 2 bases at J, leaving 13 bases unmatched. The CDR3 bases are TGTGCCAGCAGTACGGGACTAGCGGTCCCCGCGCAACAAGAGACCCAGTACTTC. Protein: CASSTGLAVPAQQETQYF.

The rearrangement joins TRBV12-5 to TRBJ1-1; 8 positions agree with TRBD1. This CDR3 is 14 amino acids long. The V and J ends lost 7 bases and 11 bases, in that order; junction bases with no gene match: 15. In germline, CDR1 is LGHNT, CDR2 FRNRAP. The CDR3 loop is CASDPADRGERAFF. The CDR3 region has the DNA TGTGCTAGTGACCCCGCCGACAGGGGCGAAAGGGCTTTCTTT.

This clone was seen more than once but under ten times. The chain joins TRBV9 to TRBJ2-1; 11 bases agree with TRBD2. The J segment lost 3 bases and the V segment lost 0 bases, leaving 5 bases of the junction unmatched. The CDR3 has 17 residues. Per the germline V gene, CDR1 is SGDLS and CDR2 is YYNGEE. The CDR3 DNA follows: TGTGCCAGCAGCGTAGAGGTTAGCGGGGGGGGCTACAATGAGCAGTTCTTC. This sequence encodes CASSVEVSGGGYNEQFF.

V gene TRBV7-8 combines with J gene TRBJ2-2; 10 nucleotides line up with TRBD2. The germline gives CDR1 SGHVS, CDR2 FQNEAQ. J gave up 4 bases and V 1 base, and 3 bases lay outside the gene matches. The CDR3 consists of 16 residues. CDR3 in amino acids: CASSLGTSGTTGELFF. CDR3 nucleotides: TGTGCCAGCAGCTTAGGAACTAGCGGGACCACCGGGGAGCTGTTTTTT.

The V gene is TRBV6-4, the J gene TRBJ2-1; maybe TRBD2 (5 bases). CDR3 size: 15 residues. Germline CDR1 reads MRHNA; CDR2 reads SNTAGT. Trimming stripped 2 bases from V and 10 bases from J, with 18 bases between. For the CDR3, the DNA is TGTGCCAGCAGTGACCCCCCCTTGAGGGCGCGGGAGCAGTTCTTC. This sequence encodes CASSDPPLRAREQFF.

CDR3 region: CASSRTSGYTGELFF. The DNA for the CDR3 is TGTGCCAGCAGCAGGACTAGCGGTTACACCGGGGAGCTGTTTTTT. The V gene is TRBV7-3, the J gene TRBJ2-2; 10 nucleotides agree with TRBD2. The V gene end was trimmed by 5 bases and the J gene end by 3 bases; junction bases not matched to a gene: 3. CDR1 is SGHTA and CDR2 is FQGTGA in the germline V gene. CDR3 size: 15 residues. The complete variable domain, with remaining parts taken from reference TRBV7-3 and TRBJ2-2, reads GAGVSQTPSNKVTEKGKYVELRCDPISGHTALYWYRQSLGQGPEFLIYFQGTGAADDSGLPNDRFFAVRPEGSVSTLKIQRTERGDSAVYLCASSRTSGYTGELFFGEGSRLTVL.

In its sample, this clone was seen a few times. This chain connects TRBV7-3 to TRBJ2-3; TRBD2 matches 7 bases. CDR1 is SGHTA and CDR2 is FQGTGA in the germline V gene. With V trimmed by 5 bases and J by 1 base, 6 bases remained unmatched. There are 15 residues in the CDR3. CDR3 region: CASSTGLGGTDTQYF. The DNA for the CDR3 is TGTGCCAGCAGCACCGGACTAGGTGGCACAGATACGCAGTATTTT.

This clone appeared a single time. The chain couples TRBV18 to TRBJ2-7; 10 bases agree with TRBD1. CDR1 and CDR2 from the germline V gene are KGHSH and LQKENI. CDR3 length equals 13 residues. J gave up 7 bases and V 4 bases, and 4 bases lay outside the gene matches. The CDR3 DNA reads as TGTGCCAGCTCACTGACAGGGGGCCGAGAGCAGTACTTC. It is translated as CASSLTGGREQYF.

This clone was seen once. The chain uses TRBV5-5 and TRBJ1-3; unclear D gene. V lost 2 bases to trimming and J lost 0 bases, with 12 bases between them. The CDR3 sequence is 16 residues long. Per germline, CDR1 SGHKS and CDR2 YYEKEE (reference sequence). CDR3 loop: CASSFAGFSSGNTIYF. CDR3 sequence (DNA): TGTGCCAGCAGCTTCGCGGGGTTCAGCTCTGGAAACACCATATATTTT.

Here the CDR3 reads CASGKTGNEQFF. DNA for the CDR3: TGTGCCAGCGGAAAGACAGGGAATGAGCAGTTCTTC. The V call is TRBV27, the J call TRBJ2-1; 7 nucleotides match TRBD1. The V gene's germline CDR1 is MNHEY and CDR2 SMNVEV (reference sequence). V lost 8 bases, J lost 7 bases, and 5 bases stayed unmatched. The CDR3 covers 12 residues.

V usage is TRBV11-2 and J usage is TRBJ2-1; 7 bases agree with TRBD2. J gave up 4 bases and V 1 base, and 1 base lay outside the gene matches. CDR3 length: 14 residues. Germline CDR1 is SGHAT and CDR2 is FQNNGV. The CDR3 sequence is CASSLAGGYNEQFF. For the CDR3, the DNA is TGTGCCAGCAGCTTAGCGGGAGGTTACAATGAGCAGTTCTTC.